Following are 22 T cell receptor beta chains from one sample sequenced in a study of blood T cell repertoires in COVID-19. Sequencing was performed with immunoSEQ multiplex PCR; in TCRdb, only in-frame clones are kept and a portion is missing. This sample has almost 200,000 clones, with around 90% found just once. Sequenced sample: PBMCs or T cells enriched from blood (not recorded which). The receptor set was obtained from a woman younger than 30 who had recovered from COVID-19.

This sequence joins TRBV28 and TRBJ1-1; D might be TRBD1 (6 bases). CDR1 MDHEN and CDR2 SYDVKM come from the germline V gene. Between the trimmed V and J ends, which lost 0 bases and 1 base, there was a span of 12 bases. The CDR3 is 16 amino acids. The CDR3 sequence: CASSLWVQGTNTEAFF. CDR3 nucleotides: TGTGCCAGCAGTTTATGGGTCCAGGGGACGAACACTGAAGCTTTCTTT.

This clone appeared a single time. The chain uses TRBV4-1 and TRBJ1-4; 8 nucleotides match TRBD1. Trimming at V came to 6 bases and at J to 7 bases, leaving 10 bases not matched to a gene. In germline, CDR1 is MGHRA, CDR2 YSYEKL. CDR3 length: 15 residues. DNA of the CDR3: TGCGCCAGCAGTAGAACAGGGGGTAGGTTTGAAAAACTGTTTTTT. Its protein product is CASSRTGGRFEKLFF.

This chain joins TRBV28 and TRBJ2-5; D is possibly TRBD2 (6 bases). V lost 2 bases and J 5 bases, leaving 15 bases between the germline ends. Germline CDR1 is MDHEN and CDR2 is SYDVKM. CDR3 length: 15 residues. The CDR3 is CASSLSARGGETQYF. In DNA form, the CDR3 reads TGTGCCAGCAGTTTAAGCGCTCGGGGAGGCGAGACCCAGTACTTC.

The rearrangement joins TRBV18 to TRBJ2-7, with 8 bases that match TRBD2. Per the germline V gene, CDR1 is KGHSH and CDR2 is LQKENI. The ends lost 5 bases at V and 4 bases at J; junction bases unmatched: 10. The CDR3 has 15 amino acids. CDR3 sequence reads: CASSGGSGGAYEQYF. In nucleotides, the CDR3 is TGTGCCAGCTCAGGCGGGTCGGGAGGGGCTTACGAGCAGTACTTC.

This chain connects TRBV5-1 to TRBJ1-2; D uncertain. V was clipped by 0 bases and J by 4 bases, with 13 bases between them. The V gene's germline CDR1 is SGHRS and CDR2 YFSETQ. The CDR3 spans 15 residues. The chain's CDR3 is CASSLEHRLAYGYTF. CDR3 DNA sequence: TGCGCCAGCAGCTTGGAACACCGCTTAGCCTATGGCTACACCTTC.

The rearrangement links TRBV27 to TRBJ1-5, with a possible D match to TRBD1 (5 bases). Deletions cut 2 bases from V and 7 bases from J, with 9 bases between. This CDR3 comprises 13 residues. Germline V gene data show CDR1 as MNHEY and CDR2 as SMNVEV (reference sequence). CDR3 loop: CASSLTGLQPQHF. CDR3 in DNA: TGTGCCAGCAGTTTAACAGGTTTACAGCCCCAGCATTTT.

This chain uses TRBV24-1 with TRBJ1-1; 8 nucleotides match TRBD1. CDR3 length: 13 amino acids. The V gene's germline CDR1 is KGHDR and CDR2 SFDVKD. V dropped 3 bases and J dropped 4; count of bases not matched to a gene: 0. CDR3 sequence (DNA): TGTGCCACCAGTGATACAGGGGGCACTGAAGCTTTCTTT. Amino acid sequence: CATSDTGGTEAFF.

V usage is TRBV10-1 and J usage is TRBJ2-1; possibly TRBD1 for D (5 bases). There are 16 residues in the CDR3. V shed 0 bases and J shed 3 bases, with 12 bases lying between them. The germline V gene has CDR1 WNHNN and CDR2 SYGVQD (reference sequence). CDR3 protein: CASSESNRNLYNEQFF. The CDR3 DNA follows: TGCGCCAGCAGTGAGTCGAACAGGAACCTCTACAATGAGCAGTTCTTC.

The chain employs TRBV18 and TRBJ2-7; the D gene is possibly TRBD1 (6 bases). CDR1 and CDR2 from the germline V gene are KGHSH and LQKENI. The CDR3 extends over 14 amino acids. With 2 bases removed from V and 2 bases from J, the gap between germline ends came to 10 bases. CDR3 nucleotide sequence: TGTGCCAGCTCACCAAGGACAGTCCCCTACGAGCAGTACTTC. As protein: CASSPRTVPYEQYF.

V usage is TRBV5-1 and J usage is TRBJ2-3, with D perhaps matching TRBD2 (6 bases). Germline V gene data show CDR1 as SGHRS and CDR2 as YFSETQ. V lost 6 bases and J lost 1, with 15 bases in between. The CDR3 consists of 15 residues. In DNA, the CDR3 is TGCGCCAGCACCCCGCGGGGTCTTCGCACAGATACGCAGTATTTT. It specifies CASTPRGLRTDTQYF.

The chain has TRBV5-4 and TRBJ1-1; 7 bases map to TRBD1. Per germline, CDR1 SGHNT and CDR2 YYREEE (reference sequence). The CDR3 is 15 residues long. V was pared by 0 bases and J by 4 bases, with 6 bases of the junction left unmatched. CDR3 nucleotide sequence: TGTGCCAGCAGCTTGGGTGGACAGGCGCTCACTGAAGCTTTCTTT. This encodes CASSLGGQALTEAFF.

The gene calls are TRBV15 and TRBJ2-1, with D uncertain. The CDR3 has 15 residues. From germline, CDR1 is LNHNV and CDR2 YYDKDF (reference sequence). The V gene lost 4 bases and the J gene lost 2 bases, with 12 bases spanning the gap. The CDR3 region is CATSNDGGPYNEQFF. The CDR3 DNA reads TGTGCCACCAGCAACGACGGTGGGCCCTACAATGAGCAGTTCTTC.

The J gene is TRBJ2-1, the V gene TRBV7-6; 8 bases are shared with TRBD2. V gave up 5 bases and J gave up 1 base; unmatched junction bases: 10. The CDR3 loop spans 17 amino acids. CDR1 is SGHVS and CDR2 is FNYEAQ in the germline V gene. The CDR3, as DNA: TGTGCCAGCAGCCCGGGGACTAGTGTAAAATCCTACAATGAGCAGTTCTTC. This translates into CASSPGTSVKSYNEQFF.

The J gene is TRBJ2-7, the V gene TRBV19; D might be TRBD1 (6 bases). The CDR3 has 12 residues. Trimming stripped 3 bases from V and 6 bases from J, with 9 bases between. The germline gives CDR1 LNHDA, CDR2 SQIVND (reference sequence). DNA for the CDR3: TGTGCCAGTAGTATGGGCAGGGGCGAGCAGTACTTC. Protein product: CASSMGRGEQYF.

The rearrangement uses TRBV28 and TRBJ2-7; D might be TRBD1 (6 bases). CDR3 length: 12 amino acids. V was pared by 6 bases and J by 2 bases, with 8 bases between. Germline V gives CDR1 MDHEN, CDR2 SYDVKM. The CDR3 DNA reads TGTGCCAGCAGCCAGGGGACCTACGAGCAGTACTTC. It specifies CASSQGTYEQYF. Full variable domain (missing parts from reference TRBV28 and TRBJ2-7): DVKVTQSSRYLVKRTGEKVFLECVQDMDHENMFWYRQDPGLGLRLIYFSYDVKMKEKGDIPEGYSVSREKKERFSLILESASTNQTSMYLCASSQGTYEQYFGPGTRLTVT.

The chain couples TRBV10-3 to TRBJ2-1, with D possibly TRBD2 on 5 matching bases. The CDR3 covers 12 residues. V was pared by 9 bases and J by 5 bases, with 11 bases between. The V gene's germline CDR1 is ENHRY and CDR2 SYGVKD. CDR3 nucleotides: TGTGCCATTAAAGCGAGGGACAATGAGCAGTTCTTC. The encoded protein is CAIKARDNEQFF.

The gene calls are TRBV7-6 and TRBJ2-5; 10 bases are shared with TRBD1. The CDR3 is made up of 14 amino acids. The germline CDR1 and CDR2 sequences are SGHVS and FNYEAQ. J lost 5 bases, V lost 5 bases, and 5 bases had no gene match. CDR3 sequence reads: CASSTRQGAETQYF. CDR3 DNA: TGTGCCAGCAGCACCCGACAGGGGGCCGAGACCCAGTACTTC.

The chain uses TRBV7-9 and TRBJ2-3, with 10 bases aligning to TRBD2. V was pared by 2 bases and J by 3 bases, with 5 bases of the junction left unmatched. The length of the CDR3 is 16 residues. Germline V lookup: CDR1 SEHNR, CDR2 FQNEAQ (reference sequence). The DNA for the CDR3 is TGTGCCAGCAGCTTACCTATAGCGGGAGGAACAGATACGCAGTATTTT. Translated, it gives CASSLPIAGGTDTQYF.

The rearrangement joins TRBV28 to TRBJ1-4; 10 positions agree with TRBD1. The CDR3 runs to 16 residues. The V segment lost 5 bases and the J segment 1 base; nucleotides outside the gene matches: 4. In germline, CDR1 is MDHEN, CDR2 SYDVKM. CDR3 nucleotides: TGTGCCAGCAGTCTGGACAGGGGGGGAACTAATGAAAAACTGTTTTTT. Translating gives CASSLDRGGTNEKLFF.

The rearrangement joins TRBV19 to TRBJ1-4; D might be TRBD1 (5 bases). Germline V gene sequence: CDR1 LNHDA, CDR2 SQIVND (reference sequence). The CDR3 contains 14 residues. V was pared by 8 bases and J by 8 bases, with 18 bases between. CDR3 sequence (DNA): TGTGCCAGTCCCGAGGGCGGGGCAGGAGAAAAACTGTTTTTT. This sequence encodes CASPEGGAGEKLFF.

This chain links TRBV18 with TRBJ1-4, with 8 positions matching TRBD1. Germline CDR1 is KGHSH and CDR2 is LQKENI. This CDR3 spans 13 amino acids. J gave up 6 bases and V 8 bases, and 5 bases lay outside the gene matches. The CDR3: CASTRGQDEKLFF. The CDR3 DNA reads TGTGCCAGCACCAGGGGGCAAGATGAAAAACTGTTTTTT.

The V gene is TRBV5-1, the J gene TRBJ2-1; 8 bases map to TRBD1. The CDR3 covers 16 residues. With 6 bases clipped from V and 1 base from J, the junction kept 9 bases outside the gene matches. CDR1 and CDR2 from the germline V gene are SGHRS and YFSETQ. The CDR3 sequence is CASNDRGSRSYNEQFF. In nucleotides, the CDR3 is TGCGCCAGCAACGACAGGGGATCTCGTTCCTACAATGAGCAGTTCTTC.